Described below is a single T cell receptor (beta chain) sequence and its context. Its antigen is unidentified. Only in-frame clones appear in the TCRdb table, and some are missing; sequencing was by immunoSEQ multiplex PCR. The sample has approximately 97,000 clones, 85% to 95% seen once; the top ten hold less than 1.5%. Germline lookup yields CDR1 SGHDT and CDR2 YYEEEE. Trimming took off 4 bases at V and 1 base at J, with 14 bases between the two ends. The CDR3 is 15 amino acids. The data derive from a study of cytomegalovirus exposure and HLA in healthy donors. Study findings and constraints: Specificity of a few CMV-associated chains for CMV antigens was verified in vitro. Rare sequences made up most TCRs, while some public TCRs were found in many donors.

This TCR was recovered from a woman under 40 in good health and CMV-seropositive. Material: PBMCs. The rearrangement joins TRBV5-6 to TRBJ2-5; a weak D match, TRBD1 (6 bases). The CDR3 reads CASSPEQGIQETQYF. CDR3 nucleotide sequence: TGTGCCAGCAGCCCTGAACAGGGAATCCAAGAGACCCAGTACTTC. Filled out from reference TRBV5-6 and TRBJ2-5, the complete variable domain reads DAGVTQSPTHLIKTRGQQVTLRCSPKSGHDTVSWYQQALGQGPQFIFQYYEEEERQRGNFPDRFSGHQFPNYSSELNVNALLLGDSALYLCASSPEQGIQETQYFGPGTRLLVL.